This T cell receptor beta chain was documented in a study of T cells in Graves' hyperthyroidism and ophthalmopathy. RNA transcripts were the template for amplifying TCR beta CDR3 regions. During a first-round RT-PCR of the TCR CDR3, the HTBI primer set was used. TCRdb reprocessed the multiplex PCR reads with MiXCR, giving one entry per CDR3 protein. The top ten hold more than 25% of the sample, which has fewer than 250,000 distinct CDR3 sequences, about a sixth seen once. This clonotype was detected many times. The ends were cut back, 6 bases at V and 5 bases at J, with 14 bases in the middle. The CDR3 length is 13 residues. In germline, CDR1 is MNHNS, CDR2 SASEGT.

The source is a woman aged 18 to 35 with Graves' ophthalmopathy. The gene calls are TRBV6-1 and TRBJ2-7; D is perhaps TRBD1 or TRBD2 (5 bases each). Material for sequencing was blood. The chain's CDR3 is CASSGEGWNEQYF. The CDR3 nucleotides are TGTGCCAGCAGCGGCGAGGGGTGGAACGAGCAGTACTTC.